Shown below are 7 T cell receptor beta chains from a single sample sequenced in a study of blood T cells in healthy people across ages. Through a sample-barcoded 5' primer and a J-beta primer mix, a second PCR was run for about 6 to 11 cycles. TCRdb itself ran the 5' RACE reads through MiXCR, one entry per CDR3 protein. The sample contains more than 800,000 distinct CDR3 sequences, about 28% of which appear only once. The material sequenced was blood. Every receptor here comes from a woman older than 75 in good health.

CDR3 DNA: TGTGCCAGCAGCCTCCCAGTGACTAACTATGGCTACACCTTC. This codes for CASSLPVTNYGYTF. V usage is TRBV7-9 and J usage is TRBJ1-2, with D unclear. The CDR3 consists of 14 residues. Per germline, CDR1 SEHNR and CDR2 FQNEAQ (reference sequence). Trimming cost V 5 bases and J 0 bases, with 10 bases left between them.

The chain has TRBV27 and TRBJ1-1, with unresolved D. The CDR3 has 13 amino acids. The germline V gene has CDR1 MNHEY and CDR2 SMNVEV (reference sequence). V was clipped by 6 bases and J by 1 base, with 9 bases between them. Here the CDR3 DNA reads TGTGCCAGCAGGGCCATGCCGAACACTGAAGCTTTCTTT. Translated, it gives CASRAMPNTEAFF.

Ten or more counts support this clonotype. CDR3: CASSLDGAASYSGANVLTF. CDR3 in DNA: TGTGCCAGCAGCTTAGACGGGGCGGCGTCATACTCTGGGGCCAACGTCCTGACTTTC. This chain uses TRBV7-2 with TRBJ2-6; either TRBD1 or TRBD2 may fit D (5 bases each). Trimming took off 1 base at V and 0 bases at J, with 16 bases between the two ends. Germline loops: CDR1 SGHTA, CDR2 FQGNSA. The CDR3 sequence is 19 residues long.

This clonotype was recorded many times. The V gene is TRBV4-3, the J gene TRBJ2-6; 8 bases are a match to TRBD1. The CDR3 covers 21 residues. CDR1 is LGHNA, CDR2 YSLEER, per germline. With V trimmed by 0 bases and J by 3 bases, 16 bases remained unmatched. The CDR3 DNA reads TGCGCCAGCAGCCAAGATATTGGGCCAGGGGGCGGATCTTATGGGGCCAACGTCCTGACTTTC. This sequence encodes CASSQDIGPGGGSYGANVLTF.

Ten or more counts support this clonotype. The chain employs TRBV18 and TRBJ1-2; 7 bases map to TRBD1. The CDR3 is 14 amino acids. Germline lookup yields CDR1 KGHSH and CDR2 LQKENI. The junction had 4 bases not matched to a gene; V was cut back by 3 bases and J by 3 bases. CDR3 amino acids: CASSPTGFDYGYTF. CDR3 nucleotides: TGTGCCAGCTCACCGACAGGGTTTGACTATGGCTACACCTTC.

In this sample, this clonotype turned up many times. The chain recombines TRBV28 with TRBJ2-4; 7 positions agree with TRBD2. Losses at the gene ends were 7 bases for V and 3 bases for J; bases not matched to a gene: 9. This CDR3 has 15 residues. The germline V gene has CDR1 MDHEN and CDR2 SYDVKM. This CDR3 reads CASTPGGKGKNIQYF. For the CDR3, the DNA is TGTGCCAGCACTCCCGGGGGGAAGGGCAAAAACATTCAGTACTTC.

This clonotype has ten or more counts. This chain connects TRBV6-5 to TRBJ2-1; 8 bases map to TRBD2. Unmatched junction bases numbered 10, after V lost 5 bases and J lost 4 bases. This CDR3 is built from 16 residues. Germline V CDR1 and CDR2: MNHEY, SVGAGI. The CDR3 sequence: CASSAAGTRGYNEQFF. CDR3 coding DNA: TGTGCCAGCAGTGCTGCCGGGACTAGGGGTTACAATGAGCAGTTCTTC.